Listed here is a single T cell receptor (beta chain). TCRdb keeps only in-frame clones here, not all; method: immunoSEQ multiplex PCR. The sample has about 100,000 clones; approximately 90% are singletons. These data come from a study of OX40 agonist ivuxolimab in advanced cancers. Study at large: Participants could have had prior anti-PD-1, anti-PD-L1 or anti-CTLA-4 therapy, and around 40% had some.

V was trimmed by 3 bases and J by 1 base, leaving 14 bases between them. Germline values: CDR1 WSHSY, CDR2 SAAADI. This CDR3 is built from 16 residues. Exclusion of a patient followed from autoimmune disease history or systemic immunosuppression. The V gene is TRBV10-2, the J gene TRBJ2-3, with a possible D match to TRBD2 (5 bases). Sequencing used CD4+ or CD8+ T cells sorted from blood, obtained in a trial of the OX40 agonist ivuxolimab. This receptor was identified in an adult with an advanced solid tumor such as melanoma, head and neck, liver or kidney cancer. CDR3 DNA sequence: TGCGCCAGCAGTGATTCGCGGGCGTTAGGCACAGATACGCAGTATTTT. As protein: CASSDSRALGTDTQYF.